This T cell receptor beta chain was documented in a study of CD8+ T cells in alopecia areata. Study background: Tofacitinib administration to treated patients was oral, at 5 to 10 mg twice daily. Tofacitinib administration persisted for 6 to 18 months, succeeded by 6 months off drug. Percentage of affected scalp area was the basis on which treated patients' severity was scored.

Findings and limits, study-wide: More clonal than normal scalp was lesional scalp, particularly alopecia totalis/universalis.

Treatment in this sample: oral pan-JAK inhibitor, 5-10 mg twice daily. A few counts support this clone. Its antigen is not identified. RNA extraction was followed by reverse transcription into cDNA, which acted as the sequencing template. Assay: immunoSEQ multiplex PCR; the TCRdb copy retains only in-frame clones and omits some. This sample has 180,000 or so clones, with roughly 50% found just once. The CDR3 consists of 13 residues. Germline CDR1 is SGHRS and CDR2 is YFSETQ. With 5 bases removed from V and 3 bases from J, the gap between germline ends came to 9 bases. The chain recombines TRBV5-1 with TRBJ2-1; D gene ambiguous. Specimen: CD4+ T cells sorted from blood, collected at approximately week 60, from a patient treated with tofacitinib. This receptor was taken from a human donor with alopecia areata. In nucleotides, the CDR3 is TGCGCCAGCAGTGTGGGGATCTACAATGAGCAGTTCTTC. This codes for CASSVGIYNEQFF.